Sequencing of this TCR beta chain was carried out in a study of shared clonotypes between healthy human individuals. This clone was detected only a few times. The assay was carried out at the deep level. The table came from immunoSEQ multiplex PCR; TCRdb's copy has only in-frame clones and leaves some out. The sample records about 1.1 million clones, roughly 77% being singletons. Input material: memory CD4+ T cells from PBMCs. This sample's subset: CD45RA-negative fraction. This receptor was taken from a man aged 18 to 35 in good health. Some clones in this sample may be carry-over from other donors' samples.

Here the CDR3 DNA reads TGTGCCAGCAGTTTATTGGCCGGGGAGCTGTTTTTT. Protein: CASSLLAGELFF. The chain is built from TRBV27 and TRBJ2-2; D uncertain. The CDR3 is made up of 12 amino acids. Trimming took 1 base from V and 6 from J, leaving 3 bases between them. From germline, CDR1 is MNHEY and CDR2 SMNVEV (reference sequence).